Listed here are 25 T cell receptor beta chains from one sample, sequenced in a study of shared clonotypes between healthy human individuals (dated by TCRdb to 2019 to 2021). CD8 naive samples were CD45RO-negative cells positively selected for CCR7, giving a CD45RA+CCR7+ population that excluded TemRA cells. The library was generated by the immunoSEQ multiplex PCR assay. Here the immuneACCESS table is served through TCRdb, limited to in-frame sequences with V and J called. Missing clones are a known gap in these copies; in checked studies unresolved V genes cover under half, and the rest lacks a known reason. The sample includes hundreds of thousands of clones, with about 96% observed a single time. The ten largest clones take up around 0.21% of the sample. What was sequenced was naive CD8+ T cells sorted from blood. The cell subset or site label, read with the paper, signifies: CD45RA+CCR7+. The receptors stem from a man in his thirties or forties in good health.

CDR3 DNA: TGTGCCAGCAGTTATCTAGCGAGTGGGGCCAACGTCCTGACTTTC. Translating it yields CASSYLASGANVLTF. The gene calls are TRBV7-2 and TRBJ2-6; a possible D gene is TRBD2 (6 bases). The V and J ends lost 6 bases and 3 bases respectively, with 12 bases between them. There are 15 residues in the CDR3. CDR1 SGHTA and CDR2 FQGNSA come from the germline V gene. Filled out from reference TRBV7-2 and TRBJ2-6, the complete variable domain reads GAGVSQSPSNKVTEKGKDVELRCDPISGHTALYWYRQSLGQGLEFLIYFQGNSAPDKSGLPSDRFSAERTGGSVSTLTIQRTQQEDSAVYLCASSYLASGANVLTFGAGSRLTVL.

The V and J genes are TRBV7-6 and TRBJ1-2; D perhaps matches TRBD1 (5 bases). Germline V gene data show CDR1 as SGHVS and CDR2 as FNYEAQ. The CDR3 runs 13 residues. Trimming removed 5 bases at V and 4 bases at J, with 11 bases between. CDR3 protein: CASSRGFLYGYTF. DNA of the CDR3: TGTGCCAGCAGCCGGGGCTTCCTCTATGGCTACACCTTC.

The CDR3 is CASSVGRGPGTGEAFF. Written as DNA, the CDR3 is TGTGCCAGCAGCGTAGGAAGAGGGCCTGGGACAGGAGAAGCTTTCTTT. The rearrangement joins TRBV9 to TRBJ1-1; 8 bases are a match to TRBD1. Germline CDR1 and CDR2: SGDLS and YYNGEE. J gave up 8 bases and V 0 bases, and 12 bases lay outside the gene matches. This CDR3 comprises 16 residues.

The chain employs TRBV7-9 and TRBJ1-4; D is unclear. V lost 7 bases and J 6 bases, leaving 9 bases between the germline ends. The CDR3 length is 12 residues. CDR1 and CDR2 (germline): SEHNR, FQNEAQ (reference sequence). Here the CDR3 reads CASTSADEKLFF. The CDR3 DNA follows: TGTGCCAGCACCTCGGCCGATGAAAAACTGTTTTTT.

In regard to this clone: This sample includes further DNA sequences coding for the same CDR3. The chain combines TRBV27 with TRBJ2-7, with a possible D match to TRBD1 (6 bases). The CDR3 contains 13 residues. The germline CDR1 and CDR2 sequences are MNHEY and SMNVEV (reference sequence). Trimming took 4 bases from V and 4 from J, leaving 11 bases between them. CDR3 loop: CASSYRVGYEQYF. The CDR3 coding sequence is TGTGCCAGCAGTTACAGGGTGGGATACGAGCAGTACTTC.

The chain uses TRBV5-6 and TRBJ2-7, with unresolved D. This CDR3 is 14 amino acids long. Between the trimmed V and J ends, which lost 0 bases and 3 bases, there was a span of 10 bases. The germline CDR1 and CDR2 sequences are SGHDT and YYEEEE. The CDR3, as DNA: TGTGCCAGCAGCTTGGGCCTAGAAGACTACGAGCAGTACTTC. It codes for CASSLGLEDYEQYF.

The chain links TRBV5-8 to TRBJ1-4; tentatively, D is TRBD1 (5 bases). This CDR3 region has 13 residues. Per germline, CDR1 SGHTS and CDR2 YDEGEE. The V end lost 1 base, the J end lost 12 bases, and 13 bases lay between the germline ends. For the CDR3, the DNA is TGTGCCAGCAGCTTGTTTGGGGCTGCGGAACTGTTTTTT. It is translated as CASSLFGAAELFF.

The chain recombines TRBV5-8 with TRBJ1-5; TRBD1 aligns across 9 bases. The CDR3 contains 14 residues. Germline V gene sequence: CDR1 SGHTS, CDR2 YDEGEE. Trimming removed 2 bases from V and 7 bases from J; junction bases left unmatched: 4. CDR3 sequence (DNA): TGTGCCAGCAGCTTAACAGGGGGCGGCCAGCCCCAGCATTTT. Encoded protein: CASSLTGGGQPQHF.

The gene calls are TRBV7-9 and TRBJ1-4, with 9 bases that match TRBD1. V trimming: 4 bases; J trimming: 8 bases; junction bases outside the gene matches: 5. Germline V lookup: CDR1 SEHNR, CDR2 FQNEAQ (reference sequence). The CDR3 has 14 amino acids. The CDR3 protein is CASSSGQGREKLFF. CDR3 DNA sequence: TGTGCCAGCAGCTCGGGACAGGGACGCGAAAAACTGTTTTTT.

This sequence joins TRBV27 and TRBJ1-1; TRBD1 agrees at 8 bases. The germline CDR1 and CDR2 sequences are MNHEY and SMNVEV (reference sequence). The CDR3 extends over 17 amino acids. V was pared by 2 bases and J by 0 bases, with 8 bases of the junction left unmatched. CDR3 protein: CASSLVLPTGVNTEAFF. CDR3 nucleotides: TGTGCCAGCAGTTTAGTCCTGCCGACAGGGGTGAACACTGAAGCTTTCTTT.

The rearrangement joins TRBV9 to TRBJ2-1; D is undetermined. Trimming shortened V by 0 bases and J by 7 bases, and 8 bases separated the two germline ends. This CDR3 is built from 13 residues. CDR1 and CDR2 (germline): SGDLS, YYNGEE. The DNA of the CDR3 is TGTGCCAGCAGCGTAGGACGGAAGAATGAGCAGTTCTTC. Protein: CASSVGRKNEQFF.

V gene TRBV4-1 combines with J gene TRBJ2-1, with unresolved D. V lost 5 bases to trimming and J lost 9 bases, with 14 bases between them. From germline, CDR1 is MGHRA and CDR2 YSYEKL. The CDR3 spans 13 residues. The chain's CDR3 is CASSTNLVAEQFF. CDR3 bases: TGCGCCAGCAGCACCAACTTAGTGGCTGAGCAGTTCTTC.

About this clone: This specimen includes other DNA sequences encoding the same CDR3. V gene TRBV27 combines with J gene TRBJ2-7, with 10 bases identical to TRBD1. Germline CDR1 and CDR2: MNHEY and SMNVEV (reference sequence). Unmatched junction bases numbered 5, after V lost 5 bases and J lost 4 bases. The CDR3 has 14 amino acids. The chain's CDR3 is CASSAGTGAYEQYF. CDR3 sequence (DNA): TGTGCCAGCAGTGCCGGGACAGGGGCATACGAGCAGTACTTC.

The chain combines TRBV19 with TRBJ2-7; TRBD2 matches at 11 bases. The ends lost 4 bases at V and 3 bases at J; junction bases unmatched: 20. CDR1 is LNHDA and CDR2 is SQIVND in the germline V gene (reference sequence). CDR3 length: 20 residues. The CDR3 loop reads CASSRDSGTALAGVFYEQYF. The CDR3 coding sequence is TGTGCCAGTAGTAGAGACTCCGGGACAGCACTAGCGGGAGTATTCTACGAGCAGTACTTC.

This chain joins TRBV10-3 and TRBJ2-7, with D possibly matching TRBD1 (5 bases). The CDR3 has 15 residues. CDR1 ENHRY and CDR2 SYGVKD come from the germline V gene. V was clipped by 0 bases and J by 0 bases, with 9 bases between them. The CDR3 reads CAISESQASSYEQYF. The CDR3, as DNA: TGTGCCATCAGTGAGTCACAGGCTAGCTCCTACGAGCAGTACTTC.

This chain uses TRBV28 with TRBJ2-2, with 7 bases fitting TRBD2. Trimming at V came to 7 bases and at J to 3 bases, leaving 11 bases not matched to a gene. This CDR3 comprises 16 residues. Looked up from germline, CDR1 is MDHEN and CDR2 is SYDVKM. CDR3 nucleotide sequence: TGTGCCAGCAAGGGCTCATCGGGACTACACACCGGGGAGCTGTTTTTT. Residues: CASKGSSGLHTGELFF.

The J gene is TRBJ2-3, the V gene TRBV29-1; D is ambiguous. There are 13 residues in the CDR3. The germline gives CDR1 SQVTM, CDR2 ANQGSEA. V was shortened by 6 bases and J by 2 bases, with 12 bases between the two germline ends. CDR3 in amino acids: CSVRNSDTDTQYF. The CDR3 nucleotides read TGCAGCGTCCGAAACTCGGACACAGATACGCAGTATTTT.

This rearrangement joins TRBV30 to TRBJ2-1; TRBD2 agrees at 14 bases. The trim removed 2 bases at V and 6 bases at J, leaving 15 bases unmatched. Germline assignment: CDR1 GTSNPN and CDR2 SVGIG (reference sequence). The CDR3 contains 19 residues. The CDR3 loop reads CAWSLVGTSGREGLNEQFF. DNA of the CDR3: TGTGCCTGGAGTTTGGTAGGGACTAGCGGGAGAGAGGGGCTCAATGAGCAGTTCTTC. The complete variable domain, with remaining parts taken from reference TRBV30 and TRBJ2-1, reads SQTIHQWPATLVQPVGSPLSLECTVEGTSNPNLYWYRQAAGRGLQLLFYSVGIGQISSEVPQNLSASRPQDRQFILSSKKLLLSDSGFYLCAWSLVGTSGREGLNEQFFGPGTRLTVL.

A single count supports this clone. The chain uses TRBV28 and TRBJ2-3; D is uncertain. The CDR3 spans 14 residues. Germline assignment: CDR1 MDHEN and CDR2 SYDVKM. Trimming removed 3 bases at V and 4 bases at J, with 11 bases between. This chain's CDR3 is CASSFFSESDTQYF. The CDR3 bases are TGTGCCAGCAGTTTCTTCTCGGAGTCAGATACGCAGTATTTT.

The chain joins TRBV7-8 to TRBJ2-7; D remains unclear. CDR3 size: 11 residues. The V end was cut by 5 bases, the J end by 7 bases, with 9 bases between. CDR1 is SGHVS and CDR2 is FQNEAQ in the germline V gene. The CDR3 sequence: CASSITREQYF. DNA for the CDR3: TGTGCCAGCAGCATCACGAGGGAGCAGTACTTC.

This clone came up once. The rearrangement uses TRBV28 and TRBJ2-3, with 7 bases that match TRBD1. In germline, CDR1 is MDHEN, CDR2 SYDVKM. The V gene end was trimmed by 4 bases and the J gene end by 8 bases; junction bases not matched to a gene: 21. The CDR3 runs to 18 residues. The CDR3, as DNA: TGTGCCAGCAGTTCAGTTAAATCTCGGGACAGATTTGTTGCTACGCAGTATTTT. Amino acids: CASSSVKSRDRFVATQYF.

V and J are TRBV7-3 and TRBJ1-2, with D tentatively TRBD1 (5 bases). Germline assignment: CDR1 SGHTA and CDR2 FQGTGA. This CDR3 is 13 amino acids long. V shed 8 bases and J shed 8 bases, with 18 bases lying between them. This CDR3 reads CASAMEGLRGYTF. The CDR3 region has the DNA TGTGCCAGCGCGATGGAGGGGCTTCGGGGCTACACCTTC. Using reference TRBV7-3 and TRBJ1-2 for the parts outside the CDR3, the full variable domain is GAGVSQTPSNKVTEKGKYVELRCDPISGHTALYWYRQSLGQGPEFLIYFQGTGAADDSGLPNDRFFAVRPEGSVSTLKIQRTERGDSAVYLCASAMEGLRGYTFGSGTRLTVV.

V gene TRBV6-5 combines with J gene TRBJ2-1, with D unresolved. The CDR3 is made up of 14 amino acids. V was cut by 5 bases and J by 3 bases, with 11 bases left in between. The V gene's germline CDR1 is MNHEY and CDR2 SVGAGI. The CDR3 DNA reads TGTGCCAGCAGTCTGCCTGGGGACTACAATGAGCAGTTCTTC. This codes for CASSLPGDYNEQFF.

The chain has TRBV19 and TRBJ1-5; no clear D gene. CDR3 length: 14 residues. Trimming took 2 bases from V and 2 from J, leaving 7 bases between them. Germline CDR1 is LNHDA and CDR2 is SQIVND (reference sequence). The CDR3 nucleotides are TGTGCCAGTAGTATAAGCTGGGGCAATCAGCCCCAGCATTTT. This encodes CASSISWGNQPQHF.

The gene calls are TRBV7-9 and TRBJ2-1; 10 bases match TRBD2. The CDR3 extends over 16 amino acids. Germline V gene sequence: CDR1 SEHNR, CDR2 FQNEAQ (reference sequence). Trimming took 5 bases from V and 6 from J; bases not matched to a gene: 10. CDR3 DNA: TGTGCCAGCAGCCCCTCCAGCGGGAGGGCCTTCAATGAGCAGTTCTTC. This translates into CASSPSSGRAFNEQFF.